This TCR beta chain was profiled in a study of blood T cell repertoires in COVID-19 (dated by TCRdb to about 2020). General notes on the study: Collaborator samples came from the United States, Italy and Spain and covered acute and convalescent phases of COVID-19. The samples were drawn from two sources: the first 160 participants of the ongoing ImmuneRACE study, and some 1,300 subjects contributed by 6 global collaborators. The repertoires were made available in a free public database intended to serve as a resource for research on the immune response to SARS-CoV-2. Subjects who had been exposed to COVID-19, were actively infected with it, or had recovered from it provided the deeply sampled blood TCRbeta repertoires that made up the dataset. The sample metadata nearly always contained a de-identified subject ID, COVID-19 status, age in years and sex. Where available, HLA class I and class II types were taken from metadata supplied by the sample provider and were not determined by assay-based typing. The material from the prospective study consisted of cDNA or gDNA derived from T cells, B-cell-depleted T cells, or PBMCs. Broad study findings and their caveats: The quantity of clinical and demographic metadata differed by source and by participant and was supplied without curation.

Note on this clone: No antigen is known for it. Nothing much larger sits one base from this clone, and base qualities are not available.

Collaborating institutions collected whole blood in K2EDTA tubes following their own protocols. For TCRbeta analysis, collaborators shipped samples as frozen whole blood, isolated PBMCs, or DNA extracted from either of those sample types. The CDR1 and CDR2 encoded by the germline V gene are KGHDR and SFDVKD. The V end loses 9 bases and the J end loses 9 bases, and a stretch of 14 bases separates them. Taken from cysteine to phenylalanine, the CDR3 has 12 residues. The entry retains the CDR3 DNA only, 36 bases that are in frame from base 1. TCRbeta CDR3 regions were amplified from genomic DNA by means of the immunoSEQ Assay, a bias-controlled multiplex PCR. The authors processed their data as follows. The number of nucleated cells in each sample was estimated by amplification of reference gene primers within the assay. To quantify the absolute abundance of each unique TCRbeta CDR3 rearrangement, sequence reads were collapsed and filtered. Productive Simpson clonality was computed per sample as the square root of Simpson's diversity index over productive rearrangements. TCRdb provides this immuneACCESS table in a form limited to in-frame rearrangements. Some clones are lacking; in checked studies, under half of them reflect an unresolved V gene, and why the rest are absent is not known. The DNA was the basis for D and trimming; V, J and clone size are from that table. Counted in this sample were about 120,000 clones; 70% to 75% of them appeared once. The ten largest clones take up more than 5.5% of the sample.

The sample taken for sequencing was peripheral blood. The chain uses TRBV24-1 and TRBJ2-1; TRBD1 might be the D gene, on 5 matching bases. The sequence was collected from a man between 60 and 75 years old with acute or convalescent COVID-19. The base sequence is TGTGCCACCGGGGCCTCCCCTTTTGAGCAGTTCTTC. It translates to CATGASPFEQFF.